The 8 T cell receptor beta chains listed next were all sequenced from one sample in a study of shared clonotypes between healthy human individuals. Produced via immunoSEQ multiplex PCR; TCRdb's table is partial and in-frame only. The sample carries roughly 1 million clones, roughly 75% recorded once. Sequenced input: memory CD4+ T cells sorted from blood. Subset here: CD45RA-negative fraction. These receptor sequences come from a man in his late teens or twenties in good health.

The J gene is TRBJ2-2, the V gene TRBV6-5; D unclear. Looked up from germline, CDR1 is MNHEY and CDR2 is SVGAGI. The V and J ends lost 0 bases and 4 bases respectively, with 9 bases between them. This CDR3 spans 15 amino acids. The CDR3, as DNA: TGTGCCAGCAGTTACTCTGGTGTTAGCACCGGGGAGCTGTTTTTT. This translates into CASSYSGVSTGELFF.

The genes are TRBV19 and TRBJ1-2; 8 nucleotides line up with TRBD1. Germline CDR1 and CDR2: LNHDA and SQIVND (reference sequence). The CDR3 is 14 amino acids. V was pared by 4 bases and J by 8 bases, with 9 bases of the junction left unmatched. CDR3 in DNA: TGTGCCAGTAGTACTTCGCAGGGGGCTGGAGGCTACACCTTC. Its protein is CASSTSQGAGGYTF.

This sequence joins TRBV7-2 and TRBJ2-5, with D maybe TRBD2 (6 bases). CDR1 is SGHTA and CDR2 is FQGNSA in the germline V gene. CDR3 size: 13 residues. V lost 5 bases to trimming and J lost 1 base, with 8 bases between them. CDR3 protein: CASSGGIQETQYF. CDR3 DNA: TGTGCCAGCAGCGGCGGGATCCAAGAGACCCAGTACTTC.

The genes are TRBV4-2 and TRBJ2-3, with 7 bases fitting TRBD2. CDR1 and CDR2 from the germline V gene are LGHNA and YNFKEQ. The CDR3 length is 17 residues. Trimming took 4 bases from V and 10 from J; bases not matched to a gene: 20. The CDR3 sequence is CASSLSRGTSAHRSQYF. The CDR3 DNA sequence: TGTGCCAGCAGCCTCTCCCGAGGTACTAGCGCCCACCGATCGCAGTATTTT.

This clone occurred once. The genes are TRBV2 and TRBJ1-1; D gene unclear. V was trimmed by 3 bases and J by 1 base, leaving 9 bases between them. Germline CDR1 reads SNHLY; CDR2 reads FYNNEI. This CDR3 spans 14 amino acids. In nucleotides, the CDR3 is TGTGCCAGCAGTGACCATGGGTCGAACACTGAAGCTTTCTTT. This translates into CASSDHGSNTEAFF.

This clone was detected only once. The rearrangement uses TRBV15 and TRBJ1-2; TRBD1 might be the D (6 bases). V lost 3 bases and J 2 bases, leaving 10 bases between the germline ends. CDR1 and CDR2 from the germline V gene are LNHNV and YYDKDF (reference sequence). CDR3 size: 14 residues. Here the CDR3 reads CATSRGQGNYGYTF. The DNA for the CDR3 is TGTGCCACCAGCAGGGGTCAGGGGAACTATGGCTACACCTTC.

V usage is TRBV14 and J usage is TRBJ2-7; D unclear. Germline loops: CDR1 SGHDN, CDR2 FVKESK. V lost 1 base to trimming and J lost 4 bases, with 11 bases between them. The CDR3 is 14 amino acids. CDR3 coding DNA: TGTGCCAGCAGCCAAGCTGGCCCTGCGTACGAGCAGTACTTC. Protein: CASSQAGPAYEQYF. Filled out from reference TRBV14 and TRBJ2-7, the complete variable domain reads EAGVTQFPSHSVIEKGQTVTLRCDPISGHDNLYWYRRVMGKEIKFLLHFVKESKQDESGMPNNRFLAERTGGTYSTLKVQPAELEDSGVYFCASSQAGPAYEQYFGPGTRLTVT.

The V call is TRBV7-2, the J call TRBJ2-2; 13 nucleotides line up with TRBD2. CDR3 length equals 15 residues. With V trimmed by 5 bases and J by 7 bases, 4 bases remained unmatched. Germline values: CDR1 SGHTA, CDR2 FQGNSA. The CDR3 protein is CASSRGTSGIGELFF. CDR3 coding DNA: TGTGCCAGCAGCCGGGGGACTAGCGGGATCGGGGAGCTGTTTTTT.